This entry lists 21 T cell receptor beta chains sequenced from one sample in a study of cytomegalovirus exposure and HLA in healthy donors. Use of 60 Vbeta and 13 Jbeta primers characterized the PCR. Produced via immunoSEQ multiplex PCR; TCRdb's table is partial and in-frame only. The repertoire holds some 180,000 clones, with 70% to 85% as singletons. The sequenced sample was PBMCs. The receptors derive from a young man in good health and CMV-seronegative.

This chain uses TRBV2 with TRBJ2-1; 7 bases fit TRBD2. CDR3 length: 14 amino acids. CDR1 is SNHLY, CDR2 FYNNEI, per germline. The V segment lost 6 bases and the J segment 2 bases; nucleotides outside the gene matches: 4. The CDR3 nucleotides read TGTGCCAGCAGCCCGGGACTAACCTACAATGAGCAGTTCTTC. This sequence encodes CASSPGLTYNEQFF.

This rearrangement joins TRBV7-2 to TRBJ1-5, with D possibly matching TRBD1 (5 bases). Germline values: CDR1 SGHTA, CDR2 FQGNSA. The CDR3 extends over 15 amino acids. V lost 5 bases and J lost 3, with 14 bases in between. CDR3 region: CASSPGGRDNQPQHF. In DNA, the CDR3 is TGTGCCAGCAGCCCCGGGGGACGGGACAATCAGCCCCAGCATTTT.

This clone occurred a few times. The J gene is TRBJ2-4, the V gene TRBV25-1, with D perhaps TRBD1 (7 bases). Per germline, CDR1 MGHDK and CDR2 SYGVNS. The CDR3 loop spans 13 amino acids. V was pared by 5 bases and J by 14 bases, with 19 bases between. CDR3 sequence: CASSQGGHLSKYF. Here the CDR3 DNA reads TGTGCCAGCAGTCAGGGGGGACACCTCAGCAAGTACTTC.

The CDR3 nucleotides read TGTGCCAGTAGGGTAGACAGGGACTATGGCTACACCTTC. It specifies CASRVDRDYGYTF. The chain recombines TRBV19 with TRBJ1-2; 7 bases align to TRBD1. Germline V gene sequence: CDR1 LNHDA, CDR2 SQIVND (reference sequence). V shed 6 bases, J shed 3 bases, and the junction held 4 bases outside the gene matches. The CDR3 length is 13 residues.

The genes are TRBV4-2 and TRBJ1-1, with no clear D. With 6 bases removed from V and 0 bases from J, the gap between germline ends came to 14 bases. CDR1 LGHNA and CDR2 YNFKEQ come from the germline V gene. The CDR3 consists of 15 residues. CDR3 loop: CASSSGELMNTEAFF. The DNA for the CDR3 is TGTGCCAGCAGTTCCGGAGAGCTCATGAACACTGAAGCTTTCTTT.

The chain is built from TRBV4-2 and TRBJ2-3, with 12 bases aligning to TRBD2. With V trimmed by 4 bases and J by 5 bases, 7 bases remained unmatched. Germline V gene sequence: CDR1 LGHNA, CDR2 YNFKEQ. This CDR3 comprises 16 residues. The CDR3 region has the DNA TGTGCCAGCAGCCCCCAGCTAGCGGGGGGGCGAGATACGCAGTATTTT. Translation: CASSPQLAGGRDTQYF.

V and J are TRBV29-1 and TRBJ1-4, with 9 bases that match TRBD1. V was clipped by 1 base and J by 3 bases; unmatched bases: 6. This CDR3 has 16 amino acids. From germline, CDR1 is SQVTM and CDR2 ANQGSEA. The DNA of the CDR3 is TGCAGCGTTGAAGCCGCGGACAGGGGATCTAATGAAAAACTGTTTTTT. Translation gives CSVEAADRGSNEKLFF.

The table lists this clone with a few counts. The rearrangement links TRBV4-2 to TRBJ1-6, with unresolved D. CDR1 and CDR2 from the germline V gene are LGHNA and YNFKEQ. The V and J ends lost 1 base and 7 bases respectively, with 11 bases between them. The CDR3 spans 15 residues. The CDR3 region has the DNA TGTGCCAGCAGCCAAGCTCACCCTGCGAATTCACCCCTCCACTTT. This gives the protein CASSQAHPANSPLHF.

The chain couples TRBV4-3 to TRBJ2-1, with D possibly matching TRBD2 (5 bases). Trimming stripped 3 bases from V and 3 bases from J, with 18 bases between. The CDR3 extends over 17 amino acids. Germline lookup yields CDR1 LGHNA and CDR2 YSLEER. CDR3 region: CASSQGDGSGVYNEQFF. The CDR3 nucleotides are TGCGCCAGCAGCCAGGGAGATGGGAGTGGGGTCTACAATGAGCAGTTCTTC.

The chain combines TRBV6-1 with TRBJ2-3; unclear D gene. The germline V and J ends were trimmed by 6 bases and 5 bases, with 12 bases remaining between them. CDR3 length equals 13 residues. Germline V gene data show CDR1 as MNHNS and CDR2 as SASEGT. Here the CDR3 reads CASSPLWQDTQYF. CDR3 DNA: TGTGCCAGCAGCCCCCTCTGGCAAGATACGCAGTATTTT.

The chain recombines TRBV21-1 with TRBJ2-4; the table calls TRBD1, which could not be checked here. TRBV21-1 counts as a pseudogene. This CDR3 spans 16 amino acids. CDR3 region: CASTPGQGLAKNIQYF. DNA of the CDR3: TGTGCCAGCACCCCGGGACAGGGTTTGGCCAAAAACATTCAGTACTTC.

V is TRBV6-1 and J is TRBJ1-2; tentatively, D is TRBD1 (6 bases). The CDR3 is made up of 13 amino acids. The V end lost 6 bases, the J end lost 4 bases, and 12 bases lay between the germline ends. CDR1 is MNHNS and CDR2 is SASEGT in the germline V gene. The CDR3 region has the DNA TGTGCCAGCAGCGGACAGCGAGGCTATGGCTACACCTTC. Protein product: CASSGQRGYGYTF.

The chain uses TRBV20-1 and TRBJ2-3, with D possibly TRBD2 on 5 matching bases. Germline assignment: CDR1 DFQATT and CDR2 SNEGSKA (reference sequence). The CDR3 covers 11 residues. Trimming took off 4 bases at V and 6 bases at J, with 8 bases between the two ends. CDR3 in amino acids: CSATVADTQYF. The CDR3 region has the DNA TGCAGTGCTACTGTAGCGGATACGCAGTATTTT.

The chain employs TRBV7-6 and TRBJ1-2; D is unresolved. The CDR3 consists of 13 residues. Per the germline V gene, CDR1 is SGHVS and CDR2 is FNYEAQ. V lost 0 bases and J 4 bases, leaving 6 bases between the germline ends. CDR3 in amino acids: CASSLAGSYGYTF. The CDR3 nucleotides read TGTGCCAGCAGCTTAGCCGGGAGCTATGGCTACACCTTC.

This rearrangement joins TRBV12-2 to TRBJ2-3; the D call TRBD2 from the table was never checked on the DNA. TRBV12-2 is flagged as a pseudogene. The CDR3 contains 16 residues. In DNA form, the CDR3 reads TGTGCAAGTCGCTTAGATGGCGGGGTGACAACAGATACGCAGTATTTT. Translated: CASRLDGGVTTDTQYF.

The CDR3 DNA is TGTGCCAGCAGCTTAGCTGGGCCGGCTATTAGTAATGAGCAGTTCTTC. Translating gives CASSLAGPAISNEQFF. The chain uses TRBV7-6 and TRBJ2-1; D ambiguous. V was shortened by 0 bases and J by 7 bases, with 16 bases between the two germline ends. Germline CDR1 is SGHVS and CDR2 is FNYEAQ. CDR3 length: 16 amino acids.

The genes are TRBV27 and TRBJ1-5, with D maybe TRBD1 (5 bases). This CDR3 has 15 amino acids. Germline values: CDR1 MNHEY, CDR2 SMNVEV (reference sequence). V gave up 3 bases and J gave up 3 bases, with 12 bases separating them. CDR3 loop: CASSFLSGNNQPQHF. In DNA form, the CDR3 reads TGTGCCAGCAGTTTTCTGTCAGGGAACAATCAGCCCCAGCATTTT.

The chain has TRBV6-5 and TRBJ1-2, with 7 bases lining up with TRBD1. Germline assignment: CDR1 MNHEY and CDR2 SVGAGI. This CDR3 region has 14 residues. The V gene end was trimmed by 6 bases and the J gene end by 7 bases; junction bases not matched to a gene: 11. This CDR3 is CASRPHPTGPGYTF. The CDR3 DNA follows: TGTGCCAGCAGACCACATCCGACAGGGCCTGGCTACACCTTC.

Written as DNA, the CDR3 is TGTGCCAGTAGTCCTTGGACAGGCGCAGGTGAGCAGTACTTC. Its protein is CASSPWTGAGEQYF. V gene TRBV19 combines with J gene TRBJ2-7; 7 bases map to TRBD1. This CDR3 region has 14 residues. The germline V gene has CDR1 LNHDA and CDR2 SQIVND (reference sequence). The J segment lost 7 bases and the V segment lost 5 bases, leaving 11 bases of the junction unmatched.

J is TRBJ1-6 and V is TRBV4-3; D is undetermined. The CDR3 consists of 15 residues. CDR1 is LGHNA, CDR2 YSLEER, per germline. V was shortened by 0 bases and J by 7 bases, with 10 bases between the two germline ends. This CDR3 reads CASSQDLQLNSPLHF. The CDR3 DNA reads TGCGCCAGCAGCCAAGATTTACAGTTGAATTCACCCCTCCACTTT.

This clone was found a few times. J is TRBJ2-1 and V is TRBV27, with D unclear. CDR3 length: 14 residues. Trimming pared 2 bases from V and 4 bases from J, leaving 9 bases between. The germline CDR1 and CDR2 sequences are MNHEY and SMNVEV (reference sequence). CDR3 sequence: CASSLKQFYNEQFF. CDR3 coding DNA: TGTGCCAGCAGTTTAAAACAGTTTTACAATGAGCAGTTCTTC.